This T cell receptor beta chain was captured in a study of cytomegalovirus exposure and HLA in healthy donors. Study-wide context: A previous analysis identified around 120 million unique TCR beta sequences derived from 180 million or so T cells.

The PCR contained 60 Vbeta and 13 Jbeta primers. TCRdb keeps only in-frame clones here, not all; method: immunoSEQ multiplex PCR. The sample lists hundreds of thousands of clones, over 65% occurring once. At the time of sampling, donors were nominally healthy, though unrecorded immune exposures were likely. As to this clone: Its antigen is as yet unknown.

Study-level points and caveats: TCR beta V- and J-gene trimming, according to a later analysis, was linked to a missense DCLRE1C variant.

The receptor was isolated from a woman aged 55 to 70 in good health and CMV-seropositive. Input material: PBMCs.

The CDR3 here is CSAARSQARDGYTF. The DNA of the CDR3 is TGCAGCGCCGCCCGATCACAGGCCAGGGATGGCTACACCTTC. The chain recombines TRBV29-1 with TRBJ1-2; the D gene is possibly TRBD1 (5 bases). The V gene's germline CDR1 is SQVTM and CDR2 ANQGSEA. This CDR3 is 14 amino acids long. The ends were cut back, 7 bases at V and 6 bases at J, with 21 bases in the middle.